A single sample is the source of the 17 T cell receptor beta chains below, sequenced in a study of T cells in women clearing cervical HPV infection. Libraries were prepared by immunoSEQ multiplex PCR; TCRdb keeps only in-frame clonotypes and omits some of them. Its clone listing holds about 30,000 clones. The specimen sequenced was blood buffy coat. The receptors shown here come from a woman between 18 and 69 years old with a cervical HPV16 infection that either progressed to CIN3+ or cleared (not recorded which).

A word on this clone: Sequencing ends 3 residues short of the CDR3 end; the germline J gene provides the rest. V usage is TRBV13 and J usage is TRBJ2-5, with 8 positions matching TRBD2. The CDR3 length is 16 residues. Trimming took 5 bases from V and 5 from J; bases not matched to a gene: 13. Germline CDR1 and CDR2: PRHDT and FYEKMQ (reference sequence). Partial CDR3 DNA: TGTGCCAGCAGCGGACGGACCGGGACTAGGGCGGAGACC. Translating it yields CASSGRTGTRAET. The entire CDR3 sequence reads CASSGRTGTRAETQYF.

To note about this clone: The read terminates 3 residues before the CDR3 end, so the remaining end is supplied by the germline J gene. This chain connects TRBV7-2 to TRBJ1-5; tentatively, D is TRBD1 (6 bases). Trimming cost V 5 bases and J 7 bases, with 12 bases left between them. Germline CDR1 SGHTA, CDR2 FQGNSA. The CDR3 spans 13 residues. The DNA read from the CDR3 is TGTGCCAGCAGCGCAGGGGTGAGACAGCCC. As protein: CASSAGVRQP. The entire CDR3 reads CASSAGVRQPQHF.

Regarding this clone: The read falls 3 residues short of the CDR3 end, and the missing part is taken from the germline J gene. The rearrangement links TRBV5-1 to TRBJ2-6; tentative D call: TRBD2 (7 bases). Between the trimmed V and J ends, which lost 5 bases and 1 base, there was a span of 10 bases. The CDR3 runs 15 residues. Looked up from germline, CDR1 is SGHRS and CDR2 is YFSETQ. The CDR3 region is CASRQGGSGANVLTF. CDR3 bases read: TGCGCCAGCAGACAGGGAGGGTCTGGGGCCAACGTC.

The chain's CDR3 is CASSILNSPLHF. The sequenced part of the CDR3 DNA is TGTGCCAGTAGTATCCTCAATTCACCC. V and J are TRBV19 and TRBJ1-6; D gene uncertain. The read ends 3 residues early relative to the CDR3; the germline J gene fills the gap. This CDR3 comprises 12 residues. CDR1 is LNHDA and CDR2 is SQIVND in the germline V gene (reference sequence). Trimming stripped 3 bases from V and 7 bases from J, with 4 bases between.

To note about this clone: Compared with germline, one end of the junction differs, possibly owing to a read error. Sequencing ends 3 residues short of the CDR3 end; the germline J gene provides the rest. V usage is TRBV20-1 and J usage is TRBJ2-3, with 9 bases matching TRBD1. Germline CDR1 DFQATT, CDR2 SNEGSKA (reference sequence). There are 16 residues in the CDR3. CDR3 region: CSAGEDGTGFPDTQYF. The sequenced CDR3 bases are TGCAGTGCTGGAGAGGATGGGACAGGGTTCCCAGATACG.

As for this clone: The read finishes 3 residues shy of the CDR3 end, and the germline J gene is used to complete it. V usage is TRBV2 and J usage is TRBJ1-5; the D gene is possibly TRBD1 (6 bases). Germline V CDR1 and CDR2: SNHLY, FYNNEI. The V end was cut by 5 bases, the J end by 0 bases, with 11 bases between. The CDR3 consists of 15 residues. Here the CDR3 reads CASSLQGISNQPQHF. The DNA read from the CDR3 is TGTGCCAGCAGTCTACAGGGAATTAGCAATCAGCCC.

Regarding this clone: The read terminates 3 residues ahead of where the CDR3 ends, so the germline J gene completes it. The chain is built from TRBV6-2 or TRBV6-3 and TRBJ2-3; 8 nucleotides align to TRBD2. Germline V gene sequence: CDR1 MNHEY, CDR2 SVGEGT. The junction had 12 bases not matched to a gene; V was cut back by 4 bases and J by 3 bases. The CDR3 is 17 residues long. The CDR3: CASSSHEGLAGTDTQYF. The CDR3 DNA, read in part, is TGTGCCAGCAGTTCCCATGAGGGTCTAGCGGGTACAGATACG.

With regard to this clone: The sequence runs out 3 residues before the end of the CDR3; the remainder is reconstructed from the germline J gene. This specimen includes other DNA sequences encoding the same CDR3. The chain couples TRBV30 to TRBJ1-6; D perhaps matches TRBD1 (6 bases). The CDR3 is made up of 16 amino acids. CDR1 is GTSNPN and CDR2 is SVGIG in the germline V gene (reference sequence). The V end was cut by 3 bases, the J end by 7 bases, with 19 bases between. The sequenced part of the CDR3 DNA is TGTGCCTGGAGCGTACTTCGGGGGGCAGGGAATTCACCC. It codes for CAWSVLRGAGNSP. The whole CDR3 sequence is CAWSVLRGAGNSPLHF.

A word on this clone: The CDR3 extends 3 residues past the end of the read, so its final part is completed from the germline J gene. The chain couples TRBV7-3 to TRBJ2-1; a possible D gene is TRBD2 (5 bases). The CDR3 totals 13 residues. Germline CDR1 and CDR2: SGHTA and FQGTGA. V was pared by 5 bases and J by 6 bases, with 11 bases between. The DNA read from the CDR3 is TGTGCCAGCAGCCCCCGGGGTCCCAATGAG. It codes for CASSPRGPNE. The complete CDR3 sequence is CASSPRGPNEQFF.

Regarding this clone: Read sequence stops 3 residues before the CDR3 end, and the germline J gene provides the missing end. This chain uses TRBV6-2 or TRBV6-3 with TRBJ2-2; a weak D match, TRBD2 (5 bases). The length of the CDR3 is 12 residues. The V gene lost 6 bases and the J gene lost 4 bases, with 6 bases spanning the gap. CDR1 MNHEY and CDR2 SVGEGT come from the germline V gene. The chain's CDR3 is CASRRVTGELFF. Incomplete CDR3 DNA: TGTGCCAGCAGGCGGGTCACCGGGGAG.

Concerning this clone: The CDR3 end falls 3 residues outside the read, so it is completed with the germline J gene. The sample holds other DNA sequences that translate to the same CDR3. The V and J genes are TRBV18 and TRBJ1-3, with 7 bases aligning to TRBD1. Trimming cost V 4 bases and J 0 bases; bases outside gene matches: 0. Germline CDR1 is KGHSH and CDR2 is LQKENI. This CDR3 spans 14 amino acids. CDR3 bases read: TGTGCCAGCTCACGGGACAGCTCTGGAAACACC. Translated: CASSRDSSGNT. The CDR3 in its entirety is CASSRDSSGNTIYF.

Concerning this clone: The CDR3 end lies 3 residues beyond the end of the read and is filled in from the germline J gene. The J gene is TRBJ2-3, the V gene TRBV20-1, with 9 bases that match TRBD2. The germline gives CDR1 DFQATT, CDR2 SNEGSKA (reference sequence). V was clipped by 1 base and J by 4 bases; unmatched bases: 6. CDR3 size: 15 residues. CDR3 DNA, as far as it was read: TGCAGTGCTAGAGTGGCTAGCGGGATTTCAGATACG. This codes for CSARVASGISDT. The whole CDR3 reads CSARVASGISDTQYF.

As concerns this clone: Read data end 3 residues before the CDR3 end; the end is taken from the germline J gene. J is TRBJ1-5 and V is TRBV23-1; TRBD1 agrees at 10 bases. TRBV23-1 is noted as an ORF with a role that remains uncertain. The length of the CDR3 is 15 residues. The J segment lost 2 bases and the V segment lost 7 bases, leaving 5 bases of the junction unmatched. Here the CDR3 reads CASTRDRGGNQPQHF. CDR3 DNA, as far as it was read: TGCGCCAGCACCCGGGACAGGGGCGGCAATCAGCCC.

As for this clone: The read ends 3 residues before the CDR3 terminus; that terminus is restored from the germline J gene. This sequence joins TRBV2 and TRBJ2-7; 12 bases are shared with TRBD2. This CDR3 region has 14 residues. With V trimmed by 7 bases and J by 5 bases, 6 bases remained unmatched. Germline CDR1 is SNHLY and CDR2 is FYNNEI. The CDR3 here is CASKLAGGGNEQYF. The covered CDR3 bases are TGTGCCAGCAAGCTAGCGGGGGGGGGCAACGAG.

On this clone itself: Coverage ceases 3 residues before the CDR3 finishes, and the germline J gene fills in the end. The chain combines TRBV9 with TRBJ2-7, with 7 bases aligning to TRBD2. CDR3 length: 14 residues. Losses at the gene ends were 0 bases for V and 2 bases for J; bases not matched to a gene: 2. Germline CDR1 SGDLS, CDR2 YYNGEE. Partial CDR3 DNA: TGTGCCAGCAGCGTAGGCGGGGGAACCTACGAG. Protein sequence: CASSVGGGTYE. In full, the CDR3 is CASSVGGGTYEQYF.

A note on this clone: The read terminates 3 residues before the CDR3 end, so the remaining end is supplied by the germline J gene. This chain uses TRBV7-9 with TRBJ2-3; D not resolved. This CDR3 has 10 amino acids. Germline V gene sequence: CDR1 SEHNR, CDR2 FQNEAQ (reference sequence). The part of the CDR3 DNA that was read is TGTGCCAGCAGCTTCCAGACG. Its protein is CASSFQT. The whole CDR3 protein reads CASSFQTQYF.

About this clone: The read falls 3 residues short of the CDR3 end, and the missing part is taken from the germline J gene. The rearrangement uses TRBV19 and TRBJ1-2; tentative D call: TRBD1 (6 bases). V lost 10 bases and J 4 bases, leaving 16 bases between the germline ends. The CDR3 sequence is 13 residues long. The germline CDR1 and CDR2 sequences are LNHDA and SQIVND (reference sequence). CDR3 amino acids: CATPGVWGYGYTF. The CDR3 bases that were read are TGTGCCACCCCAGGGGTTTGGGGCTATGGC. The whole variable domain, remainder taken from reference TRBV19 and TRBJ1-2, is DGGITQSPKYLFRKEGQNVTLSCEQNLNHDAMYWYRQDPGQGLRLIYYSQIVNDFQKGDIAEGYSVSREKKESFPLTVTSAQKNPTAFYLCATPGVWGYGYTFGSGTRLTVV.